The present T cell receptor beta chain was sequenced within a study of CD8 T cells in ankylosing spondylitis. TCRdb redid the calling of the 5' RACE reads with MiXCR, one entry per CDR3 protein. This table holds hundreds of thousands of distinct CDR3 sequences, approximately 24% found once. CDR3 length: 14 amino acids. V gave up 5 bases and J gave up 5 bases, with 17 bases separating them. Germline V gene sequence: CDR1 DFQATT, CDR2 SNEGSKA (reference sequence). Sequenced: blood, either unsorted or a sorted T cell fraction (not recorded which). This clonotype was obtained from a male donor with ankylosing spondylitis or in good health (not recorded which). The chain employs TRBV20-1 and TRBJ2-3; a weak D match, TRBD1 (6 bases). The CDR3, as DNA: TGCAGTGCTGTATCCACAGGGATGATAGATACGCAGTATTTT. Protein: CSAVSTGMIDTQYF.